This entry concerns a single T cell receptor beta chain. This entry comes from a study of blood T cell repertoires in COVID-19. Clones were sequenced by immunoSEQ multiplex PCR, and TCRdb holds only the in-frame ones, with some missing. The table records around 230,000 clones, roughly 90% of them present only once. With 6 bases removed from V and 2 bases from J, the gap between germline ends came to 3 bases. The CDR3 spans 12 residues. Germline V gene sequence: CDR1 KGHDR, CDR2 SFDVKD. The chain has TRBV24-1 and TRBJ2-2; D is uncertain. Sequencing input: peripheral blood. This TCR was sampled from a man aged 60-69 years who had recovered from COVID-19. This CDR3 is CATSYNTGELFF. The CDR3 DNA follows: TGTGCCACCAGTTATAACACCGGGGAGCTGTTTTTT.